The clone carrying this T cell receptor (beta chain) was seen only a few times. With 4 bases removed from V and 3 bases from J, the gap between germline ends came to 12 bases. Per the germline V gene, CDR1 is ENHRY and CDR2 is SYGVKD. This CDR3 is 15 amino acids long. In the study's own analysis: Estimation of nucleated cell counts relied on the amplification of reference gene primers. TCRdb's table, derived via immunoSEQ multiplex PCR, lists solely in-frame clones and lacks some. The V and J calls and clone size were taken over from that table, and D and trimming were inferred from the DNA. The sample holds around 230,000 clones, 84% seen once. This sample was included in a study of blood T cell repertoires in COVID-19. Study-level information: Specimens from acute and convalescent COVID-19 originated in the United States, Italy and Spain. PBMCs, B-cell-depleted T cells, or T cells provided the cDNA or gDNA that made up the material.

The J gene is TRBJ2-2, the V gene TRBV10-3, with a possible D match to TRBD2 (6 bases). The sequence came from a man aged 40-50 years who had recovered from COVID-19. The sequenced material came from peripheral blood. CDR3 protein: CAISGAAGHTGELFF. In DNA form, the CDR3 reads TGTGCCATCAGTGGGGCGGCGGGACACACCGGGGAGCTGTTTTTT.